A selection of T cell receptor beta chains follows, all from one sample in a study of blood T cell repertoires in COVID-19. Repertoires were generated with immunoSEQ multiplex PCR, while TCRdb's copy carries only in-frame clones and drops some. The profile shows approximately 130,000 clones, 80% to 90% of them singletons. Material: peripheral blood. The receptor source for this set is a man in his 70s with active or convalescent COVID-19. Both conserved end residues are part of each CDR3. The D gene is left open where the match is weak. Clone sizes are given selectively: once, few, many, or a class where the clone is expanded.

j_gene	abundance	d_gene	v_gene	CDR3nt	CDR3aa
TRBJ2-1	NA	TRBD2	TRBV7-9	TGTGCCAGCAGCTCCTTGGGACTAGGGTACAATGAGCAGTTCTTC	CASSSLGLGYNEQFF
TRBJ1-1	NA	TRBD1	TRBV7-8	TGTGCCAGCAGCTGGGGACAGGGGTTGAACACTGAAGCTTTCTTT	CASSWGQGLNTEAFF
TRBJ1-1	NA	TRBD1	TRBV6-5	TGTGCCAGCAGCGGAGGGGGCCTGAACACTGAAGCTTTCTTT	CASSGGGLNTEAFF
TRBJ1-1	NA	NA	TRBV20-1	TGCAGTGCTAGTAGCCAGGGTGGTAAGACTTTCTTT	CSASSQGGKTFF
TRBJ1-1	NA	NA	TRBV7-9	TGTGCCAGCAGCTTAGTCACGGTGAACACTGAAGCTTTCTTT	CASSLVTVNTEAFF
TRBJ1-1	NA	NA	TRBV12-3/TRBV12-4	TGTGCCAGCAAAGACGGGAAGAACACTGAAGCTTTCTTT	CASKDGKNTEAFF
TRBJ2-1	NA	TRBD2	TRBV7-9	TGTGCCAGCAGCATCACCGGGACTAGCGAGGATGAGCAGTTCTTC	CASSITGTSEDEQFF
TRBJ1-5	NA	TRBD1	TRBV24-1	TGTGCCACCAGCCCACAGGGGGCTCAGCCCCAGCATTTT	CATSPQGAQPQHF
TRBJ1-2	NA	NA	TRBV14	TGTGCCAGCAGCCAAGAATCCAGGGGCTATGGCTACACCTTC	CASSQESRGYGYTF
TRBJ1-1	NA	TRBD1	TRBV5-1	TGCGCCAGCAGGAACGACAGGGCGAACACTGAAGCTTTCTTT	CASRNDRANTEAFF
TRBJ2-2	NA	TRBD2	TRBV11-3	TGTGCCAGCAGCCCCCTTTGGGTAGCGGGAAATACCGGGGAGCTGTTTTTT	CASSPLWVAGNTGELFF
TRBJ2-3	once	NA	TRBV7-9	TGTGCCAGCACCCTACAGGAAGGAGATACGCAGTATTTT	CASTLQEGDTQYF
TRBJ2-1	NA	TRBD2	TRBV5-1	TGCGCCAGCAGCTTGGCCCTTGCGGGAGGGCTCAATGAGCAGTTCTTC	CASSLALAGGLNEQFF
TRBJ2-4	NA	TRBD1	TRBV28	TGTGCCAGCATCCCTCGGGGGACAGGGGAAATCAAAAACATTCAGTACTTC	CASIPRGTGEIKNIQYF
TRBJ1-5	NA	NA	TRBV7-9	TGTGCCAGCAGCTTAGAACTCAATCAGCCCCAGCATTTT	CASSLELNQPQHF
TRBJ1-5	NA	NA	TRBV2	TGTGCCAGCAGTGAAGGGCCGTCCCCCAATCAGCCCCAGCATTTT	CASSEGPSPNQPQHF
TRBJ2-5	NA	NA	TRBV3-1/TRBV3-2	TGTGCCAGCAGCCAAGTGGGACATGGGGAGACCCAGTACTTC	CASSQVGHGETQYF
TRBJ1-1	NA	NA	TRBV5-1	TGCGCCAGCAGCTCTAGAACAGGTGGGCAGGGTGAAGCTTTCTTT	CASSSRTGGQGEAFF
TRBJ1-5	NA	NA	TRBV19	TGTGCCAGTAGTGAGGCCGGGCAGCCCCAGCATTTT	CASSEAGQPQHF
TRBJ1-5	NA	NA	TRBV18	TGTGCCAGCTCCGGGGGGGGACGCAATCAGCCCCAGCATTTT	CASSGGGRNQPQHF
TRBJ1-4	NA	NA	TRBV10-1	TGCGCCAGTGAGCATGAAAAACTGTTTTTT	CASEHEKLFF